Each of the 2 T cell receptor beta chains below was sequenced from the same sample in a study of cytomegalovirus exposure and HLA in healthy donors. Primers: 60 Vbeta forward and 13 Jbeta reverse. Assay: immunoSEQ multiplex PCR; the TCRdb copy retains only in-frame clones and omits some. The table records some 110,000 clones, roughly 80% of them present only once. The sample was PBMCs. The receptors here all came from a man between 50 and 59 years old in good health and CMV-seropositive.

With regard to this clone: Different DNA sequences within this sample yield the same CDR3. The V and J genes are TRBV7-9 and TRBJ1-1; D remains ambiguous. The V end lost 0 bases, the J end lost 5 bases, and 7 bases lay between the germline ends. Per germline, CDR1 SEHNR and CDR2 FQNEAQ (reference sequence). The CDR3 consists of 13 residues. CDR3 coding DNA: TGTGCCAGCAGCTTAGCGCAGGATACTGAAGCTTTCTTT. Its translation: CASSLAQDTEAFF.

This chain uses TRBV10-3 with TRBJ1-4; D is possibly TRBD1 (5 bases). This CDR3 is 15 amino acids long. Germline loops: CDR1 ENHRY, CDR2 SYGVKD. V lost 2 bases and J lost 7, with 14 bases in between. The CDR3 loop reads CAISEMGRGSEKLFF. Written as DNA, the CDR3 is TGTGCCATCAGTGAGATGGGCCGGGGGAGTGAAAAACTGTTTTTT.